A selection of T cell receptor beta chains follows, all from one sample in a study of CD8+CD57+ T cells in acquired aplastic anemia. TCRdb processed the reads anew with MiXCR; each CDR3 protein has one entry. Among over 150,000 distinct CDR3 sequences listed, about two thirds were seen once. Sequences were obtained from sorted CD4+, CD8+, or CD8+CD57+ T cells (not recorded which) from PBMCs. The receptors come from a human donor with aplastic anemia. The CDR3 runs from the conserved cysteine through the conserved F or W. Some rows have no size entry. The others give once, few or many, or a class for an expanded clone.

clone_size v_call cdr3_length cdr3_aa
NA TRBV12-3/TRBV12-4 15 CASSRRTSGSGELFF
NA TRBV7-9 17 CASSSRDDSVVGTEAFF
NA TRBV2 16 CASTPPGGRVTTEAFF
NA TRBV7-9 17 CASSLAGTPPSENIQYF
NA TRBV7-9 14 CASSLEGFNYGYTF
few TRBV20-1 13 CSARGANTGELFF
NA TRBV29-1 12 CSVDGQNTEAFF
NA TRBV24-1 12 CATSGRGNEQFF
NA TRBV5-8 14 CASSFRQRAYEQYF
many TRBV7-6 14 CASSLAHRSYGYTF
NA TRBV7-3 14 CASSLQGLYNEQFF
NA TRBV9 15 CASSVASSGYWEQYF
NA TRBV7-9 15 CASSPWTGAEEKLFF
NA TRBV7-9 16 CASSRREVSENTEAFF
few TRBV12-3/TRBV12-4 13 CASSRQSSYEQYF
NA TRBV20-1 16 CSAGLLASGRGETQYF
NA TRBV25-1 16 CASSELPDEGSYEQYF
NA TRBV9 13 CASSVSPATEAFF
NA TRBV11-3 15 CASRVPVDGNSPLHF
NA TRBV7-6 14 CASSLDWGNNEQFF
few TRBV2 13 CASSVRQGGGYTF
NA TRBV19 13 CASSWEPGQPQHF
few TRBV11-1 14 CASSSPDLNTEAFF
NA TRBV2 14 CASLRTETSYEQYF
NA TRBV5-1 16 CASSDPQGISYNEQFF
few TRBV7-9 12 CASSLGFHEQFF
NA TRBV19 14 CASSLQDTSYEQYF
NA TRBV10-3 12 CAISEMAYEQYF
many TRBV12-3/TRBV12-4 14 CASSLSGGGETQYF
NA TRBV5-5 16 CASSSVTGTVLDTQYF
few TRBV2 15 CASSGTGATGGGYTF
NA TRBV5-1 14 CASSLGGTWTEAFF
NA TRBV24-1 12 CAPPPTPNEQFF
few TRBV7-9 13 CASSLDGQGTQYF
NA TRBV7-9 14 CASSLAGTVYEQYF
many TRBV6-5 15 CASSYHSGSTYEQYF
few TRBV20-1 13 CSALETGATEAFF
NA TRBV7-2 14 CASSLVGPNTEAFF